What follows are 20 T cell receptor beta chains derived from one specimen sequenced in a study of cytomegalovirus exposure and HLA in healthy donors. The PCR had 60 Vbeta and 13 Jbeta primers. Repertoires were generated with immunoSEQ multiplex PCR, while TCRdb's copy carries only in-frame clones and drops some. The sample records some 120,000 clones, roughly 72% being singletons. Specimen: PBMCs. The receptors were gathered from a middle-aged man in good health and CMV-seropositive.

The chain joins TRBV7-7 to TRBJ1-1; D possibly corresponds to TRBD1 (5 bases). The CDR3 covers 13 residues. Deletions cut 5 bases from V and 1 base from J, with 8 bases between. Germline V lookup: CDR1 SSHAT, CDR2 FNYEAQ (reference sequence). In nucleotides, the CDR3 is TGTGCCAGCAGCAGGACAACGAACACTGAAGCTTTCTTT. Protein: CASSRTTNTEAFF.

CDR3: CASSEQKDYGYTF. CDR3 DNA sequence: TGCGCCAGCTCGGAACAGAAGGATTATGGCTACACCTTC. The chain combines TRBV10-1 with TRBJ1-2; the D is unclear. This CDR3 has 13 residues. The V end was cut by 8 bases, the J end by 5 bases, with 15 bases between. Germline V lookup: CDR1 WNHNN, CDR2 SYGVQD (reference sequence).

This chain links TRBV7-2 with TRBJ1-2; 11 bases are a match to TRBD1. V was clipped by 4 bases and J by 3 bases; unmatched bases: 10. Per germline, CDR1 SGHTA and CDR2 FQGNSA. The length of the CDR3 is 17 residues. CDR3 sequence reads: CASSSRTGGQRDYGYTF. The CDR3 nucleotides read TGTGCCAGCAGCTCGAGGACAGGGGGCCAGCGGGACTATGGCTACACCTTC.

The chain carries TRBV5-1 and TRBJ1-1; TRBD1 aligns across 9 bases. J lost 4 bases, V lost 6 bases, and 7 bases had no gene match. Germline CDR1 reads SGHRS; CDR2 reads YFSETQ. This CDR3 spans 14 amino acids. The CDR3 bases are TGCGCCAGCACCGGGACAGGGTTTAGCACTGAAGCTTTCTTT. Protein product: CASTGTGFSTEAFF.

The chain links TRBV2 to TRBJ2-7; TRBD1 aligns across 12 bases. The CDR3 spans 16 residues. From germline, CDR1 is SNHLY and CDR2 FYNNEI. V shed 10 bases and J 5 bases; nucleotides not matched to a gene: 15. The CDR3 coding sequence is TGTGCCATCTCCGGGACAGGGGGCGCCTGGAGGGACGAGCAGTACTTC. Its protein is CAISGTGGAWRDEQYF.

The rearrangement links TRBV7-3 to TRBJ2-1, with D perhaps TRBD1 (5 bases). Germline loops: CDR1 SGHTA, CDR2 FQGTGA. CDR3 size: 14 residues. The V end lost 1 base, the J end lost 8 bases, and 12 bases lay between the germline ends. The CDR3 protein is CASSLSGQGDEQFF. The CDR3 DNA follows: TGTGCCAGCAGCTTAAGTGGGCAGGGCGATGAGCAGTTCTTC.

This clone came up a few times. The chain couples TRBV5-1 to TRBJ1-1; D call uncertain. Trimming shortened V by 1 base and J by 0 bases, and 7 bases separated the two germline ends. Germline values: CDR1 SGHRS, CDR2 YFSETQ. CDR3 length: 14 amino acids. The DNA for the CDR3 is TGCGCCAGCAGCTTGCTGGGAGTGAACACTGAAGCTTTCTTT. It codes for CASSLLGVNTEAFF.

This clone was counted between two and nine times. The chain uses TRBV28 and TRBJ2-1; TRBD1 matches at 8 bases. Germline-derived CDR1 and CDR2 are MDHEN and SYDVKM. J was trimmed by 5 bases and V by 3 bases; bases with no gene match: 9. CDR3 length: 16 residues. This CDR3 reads CASSFRTGRLHNEQFF. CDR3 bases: TGTGCCAGCAGTTTCCGGACAGGGAGACTACACAATGAGCAGTTCTTC.

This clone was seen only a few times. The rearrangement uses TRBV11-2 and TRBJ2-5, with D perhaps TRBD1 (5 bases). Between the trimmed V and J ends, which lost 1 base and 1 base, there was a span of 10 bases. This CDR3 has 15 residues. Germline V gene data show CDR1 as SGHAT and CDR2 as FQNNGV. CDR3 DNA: TGTGCCAGCAGCTTAGTGGGTGGGGCCCAAGAGACCCAGTACTTC. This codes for CASSLVGGAQETQYF.

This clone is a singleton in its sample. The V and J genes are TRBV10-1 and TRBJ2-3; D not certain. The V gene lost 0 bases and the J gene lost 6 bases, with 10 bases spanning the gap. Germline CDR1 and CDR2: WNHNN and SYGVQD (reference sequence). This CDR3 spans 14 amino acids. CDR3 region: CASSESTFLDTQYF. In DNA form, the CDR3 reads TGCGCCAGCAGTGAGTCAACATTCCTGGATACGCAGTATTTT.

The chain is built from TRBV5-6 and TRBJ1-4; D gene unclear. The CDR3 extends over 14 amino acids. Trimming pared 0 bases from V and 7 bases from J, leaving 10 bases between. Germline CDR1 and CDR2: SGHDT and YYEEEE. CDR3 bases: TGTGCCAGCAGCTTGGACAGCAACTCTGAAAAACTGTTTTTT. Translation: CASSLDSNSEKLFF.

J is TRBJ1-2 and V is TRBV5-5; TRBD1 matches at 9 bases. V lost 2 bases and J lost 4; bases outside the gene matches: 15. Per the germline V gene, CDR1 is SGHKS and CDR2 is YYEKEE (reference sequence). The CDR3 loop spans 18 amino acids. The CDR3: CASSLRHRDRVMIYGYTF. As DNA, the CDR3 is TGTGCCAGCAGCTTAAGACACAGGGACAGGGTAATGATCTATGGCTACACCTTC.

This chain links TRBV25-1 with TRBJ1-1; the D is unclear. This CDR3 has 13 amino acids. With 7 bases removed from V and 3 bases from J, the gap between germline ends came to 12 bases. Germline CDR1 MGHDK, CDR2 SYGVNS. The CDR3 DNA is TGTGCCAGCACCCTCGGCCGGGACACTGAAGCTTTCTTT. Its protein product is CASTLGRDTEAFF.

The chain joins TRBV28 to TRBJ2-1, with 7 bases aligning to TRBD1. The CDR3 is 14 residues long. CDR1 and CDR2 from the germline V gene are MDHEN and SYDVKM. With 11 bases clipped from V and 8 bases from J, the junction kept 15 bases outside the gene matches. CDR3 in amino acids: CAARDRVSTDEQFF. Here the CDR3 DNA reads TGTGCCGCCCGTGACAGGGTTAGTACCGATGAGCAGTTCTTC.

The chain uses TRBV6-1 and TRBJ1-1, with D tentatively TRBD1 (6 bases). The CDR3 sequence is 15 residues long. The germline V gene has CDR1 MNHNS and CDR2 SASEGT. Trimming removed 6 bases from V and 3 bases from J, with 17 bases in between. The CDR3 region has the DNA TGTGCCAGCAGCCTACAGGGATGGGCCGACACTGAAGCTTTCTTT. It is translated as CASSLQGWADTEAFF.

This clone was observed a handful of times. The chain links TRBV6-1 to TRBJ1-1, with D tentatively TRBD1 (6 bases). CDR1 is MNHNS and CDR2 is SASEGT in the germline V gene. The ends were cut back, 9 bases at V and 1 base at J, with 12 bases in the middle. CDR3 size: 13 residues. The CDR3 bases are TGTGCCAGTAGACAGGAGAGGAACACTGAAGCTTTCTTT. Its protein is CASRQERNTEAFF.

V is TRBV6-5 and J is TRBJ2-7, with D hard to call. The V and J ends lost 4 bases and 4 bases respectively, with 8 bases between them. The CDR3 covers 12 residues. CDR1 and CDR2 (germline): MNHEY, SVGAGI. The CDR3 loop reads CASSLAGYEQYF. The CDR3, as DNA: TGTGCCAGCAGTTTAGCCGGGTACGAGCAGTACTTC.

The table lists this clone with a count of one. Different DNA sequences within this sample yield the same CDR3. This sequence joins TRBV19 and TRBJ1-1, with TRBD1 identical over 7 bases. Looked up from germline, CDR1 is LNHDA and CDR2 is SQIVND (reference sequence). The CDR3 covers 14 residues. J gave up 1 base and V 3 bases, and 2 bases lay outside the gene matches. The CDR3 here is CASSITGANTEAFF. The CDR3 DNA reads TGTGCCAGTAGTATCACAGGGGCGAACACTGAAGCTTTCTTT.

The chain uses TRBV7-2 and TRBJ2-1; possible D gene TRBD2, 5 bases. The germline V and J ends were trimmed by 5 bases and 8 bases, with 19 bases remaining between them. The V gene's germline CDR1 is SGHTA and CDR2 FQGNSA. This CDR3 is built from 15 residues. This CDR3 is CASSLSRTVADEQFF. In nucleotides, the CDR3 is TGTGCCAGCAGCCTCTCAAGGACTGTAGCCGATGAGCAGTTCTTC.

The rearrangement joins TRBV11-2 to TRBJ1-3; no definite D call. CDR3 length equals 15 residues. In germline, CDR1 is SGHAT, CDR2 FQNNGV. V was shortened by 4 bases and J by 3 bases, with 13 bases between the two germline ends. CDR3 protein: CASSSRGSNGNTIYF. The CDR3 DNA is TGTGCCAGCAGCTCCCGGGGTAGTAATGGAAACACCATATATTTT.